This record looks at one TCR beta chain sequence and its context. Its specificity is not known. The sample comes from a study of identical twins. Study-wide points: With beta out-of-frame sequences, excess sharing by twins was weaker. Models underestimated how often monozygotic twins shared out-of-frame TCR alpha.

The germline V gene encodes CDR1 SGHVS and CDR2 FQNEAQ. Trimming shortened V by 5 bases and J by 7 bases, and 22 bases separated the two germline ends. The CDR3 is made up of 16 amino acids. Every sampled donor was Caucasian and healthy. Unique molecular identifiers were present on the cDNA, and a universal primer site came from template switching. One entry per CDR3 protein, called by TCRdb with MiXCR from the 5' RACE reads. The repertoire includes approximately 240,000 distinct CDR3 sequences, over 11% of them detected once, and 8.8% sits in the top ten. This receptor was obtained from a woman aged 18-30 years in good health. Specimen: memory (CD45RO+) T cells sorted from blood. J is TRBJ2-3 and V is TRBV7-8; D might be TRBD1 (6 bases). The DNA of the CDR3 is TGTGCCAGCAGCGGAGCGAAGGGACACACCCTTAATACGCAGTATTTT. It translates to CASSGAKGHTLNTQYF.